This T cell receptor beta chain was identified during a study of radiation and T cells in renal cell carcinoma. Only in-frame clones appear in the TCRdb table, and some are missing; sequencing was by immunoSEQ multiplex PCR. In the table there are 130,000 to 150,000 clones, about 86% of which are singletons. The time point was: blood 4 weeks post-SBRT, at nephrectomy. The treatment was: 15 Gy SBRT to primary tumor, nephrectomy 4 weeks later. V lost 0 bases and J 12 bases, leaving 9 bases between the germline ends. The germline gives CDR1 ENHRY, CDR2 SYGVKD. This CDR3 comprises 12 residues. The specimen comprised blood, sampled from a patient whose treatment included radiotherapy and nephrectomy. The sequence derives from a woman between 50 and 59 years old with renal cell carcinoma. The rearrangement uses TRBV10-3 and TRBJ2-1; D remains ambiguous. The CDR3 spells CAISESLVGQFF. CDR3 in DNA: TGTGCCATCAGTGAGTCTCTTGTGGGGCAGTTCTTC.